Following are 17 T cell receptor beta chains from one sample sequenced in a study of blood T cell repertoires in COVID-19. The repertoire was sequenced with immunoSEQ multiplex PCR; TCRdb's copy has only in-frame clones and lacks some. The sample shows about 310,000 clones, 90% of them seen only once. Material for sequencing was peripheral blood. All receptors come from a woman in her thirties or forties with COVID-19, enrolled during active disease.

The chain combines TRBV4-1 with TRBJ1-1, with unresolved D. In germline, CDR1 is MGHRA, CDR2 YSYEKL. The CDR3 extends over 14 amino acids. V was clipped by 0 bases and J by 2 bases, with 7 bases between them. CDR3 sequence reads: CASSQDRSNTEAFF. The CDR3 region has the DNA TGCGCCAGCAGCCAAGATCGGAGTAACACTGAAGCTTTCTTT.

The CDR3 DNA reads TGTGCCAGCAGCCGGGACACTGGAAACACCATATATTTT. Translating gives CASSRDTGNTIYF. The rearrangement joins TRBV3-1 (or the pseudogene TRBV3-2) to TRBJ1-3; tentatively, D is TRBD1 (6 bases). Trimming stripped 4 bases from V and 2 bases from J, with 6 bases between. The CDR3 is 13 amino acids. Germline lookup yields CDR1 LGHDT and CDR2 YNNKEL (reference sequence).

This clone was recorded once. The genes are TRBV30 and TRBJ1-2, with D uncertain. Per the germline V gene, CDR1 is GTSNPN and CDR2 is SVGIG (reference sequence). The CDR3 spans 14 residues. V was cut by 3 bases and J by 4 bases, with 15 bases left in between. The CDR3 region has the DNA TGTGCCTGGAGCGCGACTCTGTTTGGCTATGGCTACACCTTC. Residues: CAWSATLFGYGYTF.

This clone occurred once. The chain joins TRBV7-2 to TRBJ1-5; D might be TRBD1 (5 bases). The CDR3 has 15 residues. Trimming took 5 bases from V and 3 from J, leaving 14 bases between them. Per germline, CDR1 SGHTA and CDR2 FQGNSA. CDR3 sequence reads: CASSQTGASNQPQHF. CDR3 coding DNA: TGTGCCAGCAGCCAAACAGGAGCTTCCAATCAGCCCCAGCATTTT.

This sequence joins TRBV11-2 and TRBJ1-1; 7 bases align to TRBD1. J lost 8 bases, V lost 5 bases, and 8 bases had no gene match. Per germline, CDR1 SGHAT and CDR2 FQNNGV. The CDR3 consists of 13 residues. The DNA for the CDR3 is TGTGCCAGCAGCCCCGACAGGGAGAGGGAAGCTTTCTTT. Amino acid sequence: CASSPDREREAFF. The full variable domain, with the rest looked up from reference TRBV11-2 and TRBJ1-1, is EAGVAQSPRYKIIEKRQSVAFWCNPISGHATLYWYQQILGQGPKLLIQFQNNGVVDDSQLPKDRFSAERLKGVDSTLKIQPAKLEDSAVYLCASSPDREREAFFGQGTRLTVV.

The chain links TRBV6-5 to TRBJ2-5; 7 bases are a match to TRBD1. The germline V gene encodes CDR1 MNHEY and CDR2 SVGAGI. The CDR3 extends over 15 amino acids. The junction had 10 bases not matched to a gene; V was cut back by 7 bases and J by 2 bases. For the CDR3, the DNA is TGTGCCAGCACCACAGGGGTAGGCTCTCAAGAGACCCAGTACTTC. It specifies CASTTGVGSQETQYF.

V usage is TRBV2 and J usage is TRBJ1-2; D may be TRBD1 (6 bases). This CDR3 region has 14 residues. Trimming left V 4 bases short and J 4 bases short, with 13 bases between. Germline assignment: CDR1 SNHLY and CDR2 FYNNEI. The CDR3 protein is CASSVETGSYGYTF. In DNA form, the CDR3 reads TGTGCCAGCAGTGTGGAGACAGGATCCTATGGCTACACCTTC.

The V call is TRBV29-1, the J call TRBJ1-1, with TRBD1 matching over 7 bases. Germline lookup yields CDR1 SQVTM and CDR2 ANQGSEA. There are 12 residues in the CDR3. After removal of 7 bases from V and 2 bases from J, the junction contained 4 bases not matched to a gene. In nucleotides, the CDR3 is TGCAGCGCGAGGACAGGAAACACTGAAGCTTTCTTT. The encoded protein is CSARTGNTEAFF. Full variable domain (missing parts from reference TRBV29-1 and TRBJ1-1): SAVISQKPSRDICQRGTSLTIQCQVDSQVTMMFWYRQQPGQSLTLIATANQGSEATYESGFVIDKFPISRPNLTFSTLTVSNMSPEDSSIYLCSARTGNTEAFFGQGTRLTVV.

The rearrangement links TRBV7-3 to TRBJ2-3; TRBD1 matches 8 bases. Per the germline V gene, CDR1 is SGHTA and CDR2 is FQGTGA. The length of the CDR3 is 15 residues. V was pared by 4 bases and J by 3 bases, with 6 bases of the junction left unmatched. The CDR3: CASSSRDRLTDTQYF. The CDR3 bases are TGTGCCAGCAGCTCCCGGGACAGGCTAACAGATACGCAGTATTTT.

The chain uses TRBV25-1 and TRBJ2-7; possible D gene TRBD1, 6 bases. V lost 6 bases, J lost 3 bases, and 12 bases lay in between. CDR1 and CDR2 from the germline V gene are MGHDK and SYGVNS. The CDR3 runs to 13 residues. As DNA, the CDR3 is TGTGCCAGCAGCCGGGGCAGGGGCTACGAGCAGTACTTC. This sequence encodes CASSRGRGYEQYF.

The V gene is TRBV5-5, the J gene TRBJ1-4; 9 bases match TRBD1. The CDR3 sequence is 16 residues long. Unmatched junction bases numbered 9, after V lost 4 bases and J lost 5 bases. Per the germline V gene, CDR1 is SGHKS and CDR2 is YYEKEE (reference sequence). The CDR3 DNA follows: TGTGCCAGCAGCCTGGAAACGGGACAGGGAAATGAAAAACTGTTTTTT. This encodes CASSLETGQGNEKLFF.

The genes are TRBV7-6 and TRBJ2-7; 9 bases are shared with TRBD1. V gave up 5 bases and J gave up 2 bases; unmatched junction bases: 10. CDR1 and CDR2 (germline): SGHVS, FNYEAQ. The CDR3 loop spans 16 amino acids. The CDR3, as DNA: TGTGCCAGCAGCCCGCGGACAGGGGTTGGTGCCTACGAGCAGTACTTC. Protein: CASSPRTGVGAYEQYF.

The CDR3 here is CASSEPITPSDEAFF. DNA for the CDR3: TGTGCCAGCAGTGAACCCATAACCCCTAGCGATGAAGCTTTCTTT. The rearrangement joins TRBV6-1 to TRBJ1-1; no firm D call. V lost 2 bases and J lost 7, with 17 bases in between. The V gene's germline CDR1 is MNHNS and CDR2 SASEGT. This CDR3 is 15 amino acids long.

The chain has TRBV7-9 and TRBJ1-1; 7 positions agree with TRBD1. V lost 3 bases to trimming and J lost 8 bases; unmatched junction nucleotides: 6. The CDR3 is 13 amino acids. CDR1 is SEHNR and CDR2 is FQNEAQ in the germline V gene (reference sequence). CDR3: CASSFIIQGEAFF. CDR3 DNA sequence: TGTGCCAGCAGCTTTATAATACAGGGGGAAGCTTTCTTT.

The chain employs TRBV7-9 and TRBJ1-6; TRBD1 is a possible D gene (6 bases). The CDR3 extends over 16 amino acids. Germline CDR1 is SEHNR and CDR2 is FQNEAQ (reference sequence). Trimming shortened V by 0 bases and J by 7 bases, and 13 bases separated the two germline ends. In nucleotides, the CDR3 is TGTGCCAGCAGCTTAGCCCTACAGGGAGGGAATTCACCCCTCCACTTT. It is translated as CASSLALQGGNSPLHF.

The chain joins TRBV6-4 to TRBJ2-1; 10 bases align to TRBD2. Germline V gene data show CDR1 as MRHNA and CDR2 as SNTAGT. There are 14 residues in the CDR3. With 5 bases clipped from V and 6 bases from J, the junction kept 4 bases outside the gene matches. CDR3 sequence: CASSMTSGPNEQFF. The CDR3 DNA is TGTGCCAGCAGTATGACTAGCGGGCCCAATGAGCAGTTCTTC.

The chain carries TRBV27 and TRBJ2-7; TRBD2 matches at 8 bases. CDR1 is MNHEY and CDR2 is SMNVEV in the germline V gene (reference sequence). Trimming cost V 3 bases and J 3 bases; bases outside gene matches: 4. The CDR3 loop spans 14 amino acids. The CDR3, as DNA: TGTGCCAGCAGTTTCGGGGGGGCCTTCTACGAGCAGTACTTC. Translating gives CASSFGGAFYEQYF.